This T cell receptor (beta chain) stems from a study of siplizumab effects on memory and regulatory T cells. The CDR3 runs 16 residues. V trimming: 1 base; J trimming: 7 bases; junction bases outside the gene matches: 9. Looked up from germline, CDR1 is KGHSH and CDR2 is LQKENI. Sequencing used immunoSEQ multiplex PCR; TCRdb keeps in-frame clones, though not all of them. The table records over 95,000 clones, 85% to 95% of them present only once. The chain is built from TRBV18 and TRBJ2-1; TRBD1 aligns across 8 bases. Sequencing was performed on non-Treg CD4+ T cells sorted from blood. This TCR derives from a human donor in good health. The chain's CDR3 is CASSPQGQAAGNEQFF. In DNA, the CDR3 is TGTGCCAGCTCACCACAGGGACAGGCGGCGGGAAATGAGCAGTTCTTC.